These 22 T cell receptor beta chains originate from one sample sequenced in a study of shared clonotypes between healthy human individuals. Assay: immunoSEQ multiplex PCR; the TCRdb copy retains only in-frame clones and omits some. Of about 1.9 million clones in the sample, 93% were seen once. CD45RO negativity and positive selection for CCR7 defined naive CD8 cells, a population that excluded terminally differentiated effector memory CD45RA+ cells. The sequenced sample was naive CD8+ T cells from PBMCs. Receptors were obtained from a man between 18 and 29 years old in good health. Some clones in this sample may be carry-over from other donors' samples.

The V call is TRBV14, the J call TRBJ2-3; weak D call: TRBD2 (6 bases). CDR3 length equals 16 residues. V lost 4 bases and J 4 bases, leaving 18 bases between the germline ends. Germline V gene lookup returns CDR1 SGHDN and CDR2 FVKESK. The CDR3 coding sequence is TGTGCCAGCAGCCCGGCGGGGCGGAACAAGGCAGATACGCAGTATTTT. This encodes CASSPAGRNKADTQYF.

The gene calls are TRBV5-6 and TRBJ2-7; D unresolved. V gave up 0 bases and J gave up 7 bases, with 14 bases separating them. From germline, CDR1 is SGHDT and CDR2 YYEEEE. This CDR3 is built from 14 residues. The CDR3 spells CASSLVGTRLEQYF. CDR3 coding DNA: TGTGCCAGCAGCTTGGTCGGCACCCGCTTAGAGCAGTACTTC. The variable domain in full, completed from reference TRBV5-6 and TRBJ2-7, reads DAGVTQSPTHLIKTRGQQVTLRCSPKSGHDTVSWYQQALGQGPQFIFQYYEEEERQRGNFPDRFSGHQFPNYSSELNVNALLLGDSALYLCASSLVGTRLEQYFGPGTRLTVT.

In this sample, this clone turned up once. The CDR3 region has the DNA TGTGCCAGCAGCTGGGGTCCCAACGGGAGCTCCTACAATGAGCAGTTCTTC. Its translation: CASSWGPNGSSYNEQFF. The gene calls are TRBV7-9 and TRBJ2-1; a possible D gene is TRBD2 (6 bases). Germline CDR1 reads SEHNR; CDR2 reads FQNEAQ (reference sequence). Trimming left V 4 bases short and J 0 bases short, with 16 bases between. There are 17 residues in the CDR3.

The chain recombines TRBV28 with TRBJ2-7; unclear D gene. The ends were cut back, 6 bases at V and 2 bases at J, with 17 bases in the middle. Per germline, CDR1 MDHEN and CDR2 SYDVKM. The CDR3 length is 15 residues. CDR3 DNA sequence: TGTGCCAGCAGCCGAAGACTTCGGCTGCCCTACGAGCAGTACTTC. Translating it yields CASSRRLRLPYEQYF.

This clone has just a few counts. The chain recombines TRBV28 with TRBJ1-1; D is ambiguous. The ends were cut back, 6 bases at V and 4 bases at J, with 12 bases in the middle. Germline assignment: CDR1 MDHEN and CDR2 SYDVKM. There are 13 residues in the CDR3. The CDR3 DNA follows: TGTGCCAGCAGCCAAGTTAGGACCACTGAAGCTTTCTTT. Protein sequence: CASSQVRTTEAFF.

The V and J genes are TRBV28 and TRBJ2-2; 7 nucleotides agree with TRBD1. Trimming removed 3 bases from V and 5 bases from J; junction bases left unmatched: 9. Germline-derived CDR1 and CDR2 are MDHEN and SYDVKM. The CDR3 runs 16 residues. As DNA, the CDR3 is TGTGCCAGCAGTTTTAGACAGGGACCTTGGACCGGGGAGCTGTTTTTT. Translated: CASSFRQGPWTGELFF.

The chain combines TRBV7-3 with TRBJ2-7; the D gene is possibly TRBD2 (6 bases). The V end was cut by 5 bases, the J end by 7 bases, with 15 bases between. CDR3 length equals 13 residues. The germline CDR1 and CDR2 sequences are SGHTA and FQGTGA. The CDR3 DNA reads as TGTGCCAGCAGCCCAATGGGGGGAGCAGAGCAGTACTTC. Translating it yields CASSPMGGAEQYF.

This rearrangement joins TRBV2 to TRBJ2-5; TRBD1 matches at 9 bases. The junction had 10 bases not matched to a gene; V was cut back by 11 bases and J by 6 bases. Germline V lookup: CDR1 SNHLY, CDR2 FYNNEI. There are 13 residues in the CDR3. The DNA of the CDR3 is TGTGCCTATTCCACAGGGGGCGAGAAGACCCAGTACTTC. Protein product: CAYSTGGEKTQYF.

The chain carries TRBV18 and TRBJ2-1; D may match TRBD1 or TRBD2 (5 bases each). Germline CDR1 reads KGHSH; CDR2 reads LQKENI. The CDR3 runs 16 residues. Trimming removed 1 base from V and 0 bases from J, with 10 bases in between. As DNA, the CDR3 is TGTGCCAGCTCACCACGGGGTGGGACCTCCTACAATGAGCAGTTCTTC. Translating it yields CASSPRGGTSYNEQFF.

CDR3 in DNA: TGTGCCAGCAGCTCGCTTACAGGGGGCTTAGGGAACACTGAAGCTTTCTTT. It is translated as CASSSLTGGLGNTEAFF. The V and J genes are TRBV7-6 and TRBJ1-1; 9 bases are a match to TRBD1. The ends lost 4 bases at V and 1 base at J; junction bases unmatched: 10. The CDR3 sequence is 17 residues long. Germline V gene lookup returns CDR1 SGHVS and CDR2 FNYEAQ.

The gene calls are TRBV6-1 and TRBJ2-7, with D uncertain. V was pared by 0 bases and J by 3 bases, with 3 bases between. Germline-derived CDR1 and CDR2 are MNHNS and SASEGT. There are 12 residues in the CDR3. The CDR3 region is CASSEASYEQYF. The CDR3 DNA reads TGTGCCAGCAGTGAAGCCAGCTACGAGCAGTACTTC.

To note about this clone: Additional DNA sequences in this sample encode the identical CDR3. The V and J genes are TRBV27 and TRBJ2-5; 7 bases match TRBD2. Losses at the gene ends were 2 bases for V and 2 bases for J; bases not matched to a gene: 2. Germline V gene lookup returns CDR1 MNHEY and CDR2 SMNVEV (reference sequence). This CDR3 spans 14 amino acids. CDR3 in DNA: TGTGCCAGCAGTTTACTAGCGGCTCAAGAGACCCAGTACTTC. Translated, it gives CASSLLAAQETQYF.

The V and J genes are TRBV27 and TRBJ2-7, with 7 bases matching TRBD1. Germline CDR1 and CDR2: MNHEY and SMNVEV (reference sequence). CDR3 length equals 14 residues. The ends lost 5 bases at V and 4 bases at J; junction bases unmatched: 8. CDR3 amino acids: CASSTTGERYEQYF. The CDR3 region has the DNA TGTGCCAGCAGTACAACAGGGGAGCGGTACGAGCAGTACTTC.

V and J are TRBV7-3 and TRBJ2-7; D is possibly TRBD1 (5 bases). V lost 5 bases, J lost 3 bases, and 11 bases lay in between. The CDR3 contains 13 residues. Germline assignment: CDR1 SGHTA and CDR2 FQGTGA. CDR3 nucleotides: TGTGCCAGCAGCCCGACAGAGGACTACGAGCAGTACTTC. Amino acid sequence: CASSPTEDYEQYF.

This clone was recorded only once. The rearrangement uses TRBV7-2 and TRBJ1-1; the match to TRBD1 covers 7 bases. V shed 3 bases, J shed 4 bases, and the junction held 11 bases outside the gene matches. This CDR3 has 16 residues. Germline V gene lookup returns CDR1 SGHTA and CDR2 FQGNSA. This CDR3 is CASSFSSDRDGTEAFF. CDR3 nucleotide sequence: TGTGCCAGCAGCTTCAGCTCCGACAGGGACGGCACTGAAGCTTTCTTT.

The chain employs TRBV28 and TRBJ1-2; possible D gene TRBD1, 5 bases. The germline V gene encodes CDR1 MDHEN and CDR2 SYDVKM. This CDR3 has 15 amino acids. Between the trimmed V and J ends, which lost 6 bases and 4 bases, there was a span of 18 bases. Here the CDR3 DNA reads TGTGCCAGCAGACCCGAGGGACGGTTCTTCTATGGCTACACCTTC. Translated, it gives CASRPEGRFFYGYTF.

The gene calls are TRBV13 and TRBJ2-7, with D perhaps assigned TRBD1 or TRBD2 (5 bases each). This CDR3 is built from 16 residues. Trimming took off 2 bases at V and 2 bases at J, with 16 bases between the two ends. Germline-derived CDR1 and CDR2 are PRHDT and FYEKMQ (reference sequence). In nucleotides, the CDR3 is TGTGCCAGCAGCTTAAGGGGAGTCAGGCAGACCTACGAGCAGTACTTC. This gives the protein CASSLRGVRQTYEQYF.

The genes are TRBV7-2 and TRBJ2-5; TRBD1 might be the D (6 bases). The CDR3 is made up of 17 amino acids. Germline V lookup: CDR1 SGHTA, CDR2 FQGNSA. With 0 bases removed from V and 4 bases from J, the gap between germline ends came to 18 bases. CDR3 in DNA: TGTGCCAGCAGCTTAGCCCCCGGGACAATCATAGGAGAGACCCAGTACTTC. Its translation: CASSLAPGTIIGETQYF.

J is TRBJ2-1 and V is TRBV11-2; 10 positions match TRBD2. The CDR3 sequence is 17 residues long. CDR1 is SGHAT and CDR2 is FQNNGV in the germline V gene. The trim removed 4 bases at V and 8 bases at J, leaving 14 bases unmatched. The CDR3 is CASSSRLAGALVDEQFF. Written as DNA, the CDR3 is TGTGCCAGCAGCTCGAGACTAGCGGGCGCCCTTGTGGATGAGCAGTTCTTC.

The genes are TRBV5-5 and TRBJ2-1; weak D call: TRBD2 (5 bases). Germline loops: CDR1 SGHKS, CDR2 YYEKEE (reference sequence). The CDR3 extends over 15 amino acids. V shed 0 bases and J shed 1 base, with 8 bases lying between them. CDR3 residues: CASSLAWESYNEQFF. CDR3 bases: TGTGCCAGCAGCTTGGCGTGGGAGTCCTACAATGAGCAGTTCTTC.

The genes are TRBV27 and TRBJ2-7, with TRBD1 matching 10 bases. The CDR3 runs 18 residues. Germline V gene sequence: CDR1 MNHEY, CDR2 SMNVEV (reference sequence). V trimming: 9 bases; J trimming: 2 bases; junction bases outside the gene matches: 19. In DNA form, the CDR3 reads TGTGCCAGTTCCCAGATCCGAGACCGGGACAGGGGAGCCTACGAGCAGTACTTC. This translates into CASSQIRDRDRGAYEQYF.

In DNA, the CDR3 is TGTGCCATCAGCCCGAGAGATACGCAGTATTTT. Translation: CAISPRDTQYF. This chain connects TRBV10-3 to TRBJ2-3, with D hard to call. CDR3 length: 11 residues. Germline CDR1 reads ENHRY; CDR2 reads SYGVKD. Trimming removed 6 bases at V and 5 bases at J, with 6 bases between.